A selection of T cell receptor beta chains follows, all from one sample in a study of response to subunit inactivated influenza vaccine. TCRdb independently ran MiXCR on the RT-PCR reads; one entry per CDR3 protein. The sample has 550,000 to 800,000 distinct CDR3 sequences, roughly 14% seen once. The material sequenced was PBMCs from blood, taken roughly 12 days after vaccination. These receptors were taken from a man aged 45-60 years who received an inactivated influenza vaccine. CDR3s include the opening cysteine and the closing phenylalanine or tryptophan. D genes are given only for firm matches. For some rows the clone size is stated as once, few or many, or as a class when expanded; others skip it.

V,D,J,size,DNA,CDR3
TRBV29-1,TRBD2,TRBJ2-1,.,TGCAGCGTTGCTAGCGGAACCTACAATGAGCAGTTCTTC,CSVASGTYNEQFF
TRBV4-3,.,TRBJ1-1,many,TGCGCCAGCAGCCGGGGGCGCGGCACTGAAGCTTTCTTT,CASSRGRGTEAFF
TRBV7-3,TRBD1,TRBJ2-7,.,TGTGCCAGCAGCTTACGTACGGCTTCGGGACAGGGGTCTTCCGCCACCTACGAGCAGTACTTC,CASSLRTASGQGSSATYEQYF
TRBV6-1,TRBD1,TRBJ2-1,.,TGTGCCAGCAGGGGACAGGTAGGGCTTACGACGAAGCAGTTCTTC,CASRGQVGLTTKQFF
TRBV28,TRBD1,TRBJ2-1,few,TGTGCCAGCAGTTTAATCAGGGACAGGGGAGAGTTCTTC,CASSLIRDRGEFF
TRBV5-1,.,TRBJ2-7,few,TGCGCCAGCAGTTTGGACCCAGGTTCACTACTCGAGCAGTACTTC,CASSLDPGSLLEQYF
TRBV12-3/TRBV12-4,.,TRBJ2-2,many,TGTGCCAGCAGGATGAACACCGGGGAGCTGTTTTTT,CASRMNTGELFF
TRBV29-1,TRBD1,TRBJ2-3,few,TGCAGCGTTGATCAGGGGGCCGCAGATACGCAGTATTTT,CSVDQGAADTQYF
TRBV5-1,.,TRBJ2-5,.,TGCGCCAGCAGCTTGGGTAGCGGAGGAGCGTACCAAGAGACCCAGTACTTC,CASSLGSGGAYQETQYF
TRBV25-1,.,TRBJ2-1,.,TGTGCCAGCAGTCTTCCGGGGAGCTCCTACAATGAGCAGTTCTTC,CASSLPGSSYNEQFF
TRBV20-1,.,TRBJ2-5,once,TGCAGTGCTAGCCCTAGCACAGGAAAAGAGACCCAGTACTTC,CSASPSTGKETQYF
TRBV7-7,.,TRBJ2-1,.,TGTGCCAGCAGTCCAAGGACCGGGAGCTCCTACAATGAGCAGTTCTTC,CASSPRTGSSYNEQFF
TRBV5-1,.,TRBJ2-3,few,TGCGCCAGCAGCTTCCCCTCGTGGGGCCTAGGTACAGATACGCAGTATTTT,CASSFPSWGLGTDTQYF
TRBV28,.,TRBJ2-4,few,TGTGCCAGCTTTGGGTTTCGGGTTTCCAAAAACATTCAGTACTTC,CASFGFRVSKNIQYF
TRBV10-3,.,TRBJ1-2,many,TGTGCCATCAGTGAGGGGGGTGACTATGGCTACACCTTC,CAISEGGDYGYTF
TRBV10-3,TRBD1,TRBJ1-1,.,TGTGCCACGAGACAGGGTTCAGCTGAAGCTTTCTTT,CATRQGSAEAFF
TRBV20-1,TRBD2,TRBJ2-1,.,TGCAGTGCTAGAGCTCGGGGCGGGGGGGCCGCCTACAATGAGCAGTTCTTC,CSARARGGGAAYNEQFF
TRBV5-1,.,TRBJ2-3,many,TGCGCCAGCAGCTTGGGGCTAGCGACTAGCACAGATACGCAGTATTTT,CASSLGLATSTDTQYF
TRBV20-1,.,TRBJ1-6,many,TGCAGTGCTAGAGATCAGCGTTCACCCCTCCACTTT,CSARDQRSPLHF
TRBV16,.,TRBJ1-2,few,TGTGCCAGCAGCCAGAGCGGGAACTATGGCTACACCTTC,CASSQSGNYGYTF
TRBV7-2,.,TRBJ2-5,.,TGTGCCAGCTCAGGGCCTACCCAAGAGACCCAGTACTTC,CASSGPTQETQYF
TRBV4-2,.,TRBJ2-5,few,TGTGCCAGCAGCCAAGAGGCGCGGGGTAGGGAGACCCAGTACTTC,CASSQEARGRETQYF
TRBV27,.,TRBJ2-3,few,TGTGCCAGCAGTTTATCTCTTGGACTACCCAGCACCACAGATACGCAGTATTTT,CASSLSLGLPSTTDTQYF